Following are 29 T cell receptor beta chains from one sample sequenced in a study of OX40 agonist ivuxolimab in advanced cancers. Libraries were built with the immunoSEQ multiplex PCR assay. TCRdb retrieved this table from immuneACCESS and kept in-frame rearrangements only. Not all clones are present; in checked studies, unresolved V genes account for under half, and no reason is known for the remainder. This sample gives tens of thousands of clones in total; 86% of them show up just once. Around 1.8% of the sample is held by the ten biggest clonotypes. The sequenced sample was CD4+ or CD8+ T cells sorted from blood, obtained in a trial of the OX40 agonist ivuxolimab. Receptors were obtained from an adult with an advanced solid tumor such as melanoma, head and neck, liver or kidney cancer.

The genes are TRBV6-1 and TRBJ1-5, with 9 bases fitting TRBD1. Germline CDR1 reads MNHNS; CDR2 reads SASEGT. The ends lost 8 bases at V and 4 bases at J; junction bases unmatched: 3. The CDR3 extends over 13 amino acids. The CDR3 bases are TGTGCCAGCCTGACAGGGGGAAATCAGCCCCAGCATTTT. Translating it yields CASLTGGNQPQHF.

The chain uses TRBV21-1 and TRBJ2-1; TRBD2 was called by the table and not checked on the DNA. TRBV21-1 has pseudogene status. The CDR3 totals 20 residues. The CDR3 nucleotides read TGTGCCAGCAGCAAAAGACCCGGCGAGGGGTCCGGGACTCTAACTTCTGGGCAGTTCTTC. It is translated as CASSKRPGEGSGTLTSGQFF.

The chain joins TRBV9 to TRBJ2-2; a weak D match, TRBD1 (7 bases). V lost 2 bases to trimming and J lost 4 bases, with 12 bases between them. This CDR3 region has 15 residues. Per germline, CDR1 SGDLS and CDR2 YYNGEE. The CDR3 DNA follows: TGTGCCAGCAGCGTTCGGCAGGGGGGCACCGGGGAGCTGTTTTTT. As protein: CASSVRQGGTGELFF.

The table lists this clone with a count of one. The J gene is TRBJ2-7, the V gene TRBV2; D is perhaps TRBD1 or TRBD2 (5 bases each). The V end lost 6 bases, the J end lost 7 bases, and 16 bases lay between the germline ends. The CDR3 length is 13 residues. Germline loops: CDR1 SNHLY, CDR2 FYNNEI. The CDR3 DNA reads TGTGCCAGCAGCCGGGACCTGAAGCGGGAGCAGTACTTC. It is translated as CASSRDLKREQYF.

The genes are TRBV2 and TRBJ2-7, with D maybe TRBD1 (6 bases). Looked up from germline, CDR1 is SNHLY and CDR2 is FYNNEI. V was cut by 8 bases and J by 0 bases, with 8 bases left in between. This CDR3 spans 12 amino acids. The CDR3 reads CASLGGSYEQYF. The CDR3 DNA is TGTGCCAGCTTAGGGGGCTCCTACGAGCAGTACTTC.

The chain has TRBV29-1 and TRBJ1-2; D is unresolved. The CDR3 totals 11 residues. V lost 2 bases to trimming and J lost 6 bases, with 7 bases between them. Per germline, CDR1 SQVTM and CDR2 ANQGSEA. The CDR3 coding sequence is TGCAGCGTTGAACGGCAGCATGGCTACACCTTC. Translating it yields CSVERQHGYTF.

Here the CDR3 reads CASICLLTSGNTIYF. Here the CDR3 DNA reads TGTGCCAGCATCTGCCTCCTGACCTCTGGAAACACCATATATTTT. The V call is TRBV21-1, the J call TRBJ1-3. TRBV21-1 constitutes a pseudogene. This CDR3 is 15 amino acids long.

V and J are TRBV25-1 and TRBJ2-7, with D perhaps assigned TRBD1 or TRBD2 (5 bases each). V lost 6 bases and J lost 6, with 15 bases in between. Germline loops: CDR1 MGHDK, CDR2 SYGVNS. CDR3 length: 13 amino acids. CDR3 sequence reads: CASRRFGTGEQYF. The CDR3 DNA follows: TGTGCCAGCAGGCGGTTCGGGACGGGCGAGCAGTACTTC.

The chain employs TRBV27 and TRBJ2-3, with D possibly being TRBD2 (6 bases). The CDR3 spans 13 residues. Germline V gene data show CDR1 as MNHEY and CDR2 as SMNVEV (reference sequence). V was shortened by 2 bases and J by 6 bases, with 9 bases between the two germline ends. The chain's CDR3 is CASSLQGRDTQYF. The CDR3 DNA sequence: TGTGCCAGCAGTTTACAAGGGAGGGATACGCAGTATTTT.

The chain uses TRBV7-3 and TRBJ2-7; either TRBD1 or TRBD2 may supply D (5 bases each). The ends were cut back, 2 bases at V and 2 bases at J, with 10 bases in the middle. This CDR3 has 14 amino acids. The germline gives CDR1 SGHTA, CDR2 FQGTGA. CDR3 DNA sequence: TGTGCCAGCAGCTTAGTTTCGGGACCCTACGAGCAGTACTTC. Its translation: CASSLVSGPYEQYF.

This chain connects TRBV28 to TRBJ1-2; 7 positions match TRBD1. The junction had 4 bases not matched to a gene; V was cut back by 3 bases and J by 0 bases. CDR1 and CDR2 (germline): MDHEN, SYDVKM. The CDR3 consists of 15 residues. In DNA form, the CDR3 reads TGTGCCAGCAGTTTTCCGCAGGGGGCTAACTATGGCTACACCTTC. Protein sequence: CASSFPQGANYGYTF.

The chain links TRBV5-8 to TRBJ2-1; TRBD2 is a possible D gene (6 bases). Germline V lookup: CDR1 SGHTS, CDR2 YDEGEE. Trimming pared 3 bases from V and 8 bases from J, leaving 12 bases between. This CDR3 is 13 amino acids long. For the CDR3, the DNA is TGTGCCAGCAGCTCGACTAGTAACGATGAGCAGTTCTTC. Residues: CASSSTSNDEQFF.

The rearrangement uses TRBV5-1 and TRBJ2-2; no definite D call. V shed 0 bases and J shed 2 bases, with 11 bases lying between them. This CDR3 is 16 amino acids long. Germline loops: CDR1 SGHRS, CDR2 YFSETQ. In DNA, the CDR3 is TGCGCCAGCAGCTTGGGACTTACTTCTAACACCGGGGAGCTGTTTTTT. Its protein product is CASSLGLTSNTGELFF.

The chain recombines TRBV30 with TRBJ1-5, with D tentatively TRBD1 (5 bases). The CDR3 is 13 residues long. Looked up from germline, CDR1 is GTSNPN and CDR2 is SVGIG (reference sequence). V shed 0 bases and J shed 8 bases, with 11 bases lying between them. The CDR3 sequence is CAWSVRGTEPQHF. The CDR3, as DNA: TGTGCCTGGAGTGTAAGGGGTACGGAGCCCCAGCATTTT.

The V and J genes are TRBV5-6 and TRBJ2-4, with 7 bases lining up with TRBD1. V gave up 4 bases and J gave up 4 bases; unmatched junction bases: 5. The CDR3 totals 14 residues. Per the germline V gene, CDR1 is SGHDT and CDR2 is YYEEEE. CDR3 protein: CASSPTGAKNIQYF. DNA for the CDR3: TGTGCCAGCAGCCCCACAGGGGCAAAAAACATTCAGTACTTC.

This clone was seen a single time. Other nucleotide sequences from this sample produce the same CDR3. This chain joins TRBV28 and TRBJ1-3; D call uncertain. The CDR3 is made up of 12 amino acids. Per germline, CDR1 MDHEN and CDR2 SYDVKM. V was trimmed by 5 bases and J by 7 bases, leaving 9 bases between them. The CDR3 nucleotides read TGTGCCAGCAGTCTCTCGAGGAACACCATATATTTT. Protein product: CASSLSRNTIYF.

The chain combines TRBV19 with TRBJ2-2, with 9 positions matching TRBD1. Losses at the gene ends were 5 bases for V and 5 bases for J; bases not matched to a gene: 6. CDR1 and CDR2 (germline): LNHDA, SQIVND (reference sequence). This CDR3 spans 15 amino acids. CDR3 residues: CASSVSGTGTGELFF. The DNA for the CDR3 is TGTGCCAGTAGTGTCTCCGGGACAGGGACCGGGGAGCTGTTTTTT.

This clone was recorded only once. The chain joins TRBV19 to TRBJ2-7, with 11 bases that match TRBD2. CDR1 is LNHDA, CDR2 SQIVND, per germline (reference sequence). The CDR3 length is 16 residues. J lost 3 bases, V lost 5 bases, and 9 bases had no gene match. Here the CDR3 reads CASSPGTSGYIYEQYF. CDR3 DNA sequence: TGTGCCAGTAGTCCAGGGACTAGCGGATACATCTACGAGCAGTACTTC.

This chain connects TRBV5-1 to TRBJ2-7; D is perhaps TRBD1 or TRBD2 (5 bases each). This CDR3 spans 14 amino acids. The germline V and J ends were trimmed by 7 bases and 7 bases, with 21 bases remaining between them. Germline CDR1 is SGHRS and CDR2 is YFSETQ. The CDR3 is CASGRFASGTEQYF. The CDR3 DNA follows: TGCGCCAGCGGAAGATTCGCCTCCGGGACGGAGCAGTACTTC.

The chain recombines TRBV5-1 with TRBJ2-5, with D hard to call. Germline V CDR1 and CDR2: SGHRS, YFSETQ. The CDR3 is made up of 14 amino acids. Trimming took off 3 bases at V and 3 bases at J, with 12 bases between the two ends. The CDR3 DNA is TGCGCCAGCAGCTACGGGTCAAACAAAGAGACCCAGTACTTC. Protein: CASSYGSNKETQYF.

V is TRBV6-5 and J is TRBJ2-1; D gene ambiguous. The V end lost 6 bases, the J end lost 3 bases, and 12 bases lay between the germline ends. Germline V gives CDR1 MNHEY, CDR2 SVGAGI. CDR3 length: 14 residues. This CDR3 is CASRQGASYNEQFF. The DNA for the CDR3 is TGTGCCAGCAGGCAAGGAGCGAGCTACAATGAGCAGTTCTTC.

The chain carries TRBV7-9 and TRBJ2-2, with TRBD2 matching over 8 bases. The CDR3 totals 15 residues. CDR1 SEHNR and CDR2 FQNEAQ come from the germline V gene (reference sequence). V shed 1 base and J 6 bases; nucleotides not matched to a gene: 4. The CDR3 loop is CASSLGSGSAGELFF. DNA for the CDR3: TGTGCCAGCAGCTTAGGCAGCGGGAGTGCCGGGGAGCTGTTTTTT.

This chain connects TRBV7-2 to TRBJ2-7; 7 nucleotides match TRBD1. CDR3 length: 15 amino acids. The ends lost 1 base at V and 4 bases at J; junction bases unmatched: 7. Germline CDR1 is SGHTA and CDR2 is FQGNSA. CDR3 coding DNA: TGTGCCAGCAGCTTAGTCCGCGACAGGGAGTACGAGCAGTACTTC. It is translated as CASSLVRDREYEQYF.

The rearrangement links TRBV15 to TRBJ1-3, with D hard to call. Germline CDR1 is LNHNV and CDR2 is YYDKDF (reference sequence). The length of the CDR3 is 17 residues. The V gene lost 0 bases and the J gene lost 2 bases, with 14 bases spanning the gap. The CDR3: CATSRDGSSHAGNTIYF. The CDR3 DNA reads TGTGCCACCAGCAGAGATGGGTCCAGCCACGCTGGAAACACCATATATTTT.

The rearrangement uses TRBV5-6 and TRBJ2-7; TRBD2 agrees at 7 bases. The CDR3 is made up of 16 amino acids. The V and J ends lost 0 bases and 4 bases, in that order; junction bases with no gene match: 10. Germline loops: CDR1 SGHDT, CDR2 YYEEEE. The chain's CDR3 is CASSLEGWGSGYEQYF. For the CDR3, the DNA is TGTGCCAGCAGCTTGGAGGGGTGGGGTAGCGGGTACGAGCAGTACTTC.

Notes on this clone: The germline gene is not matched at one end of the junction; a read error may be the cause. The chain combines TRBV6-6 with TRBJ2-7; no definite D call. The CDR3 totals 11 residues. In germline, CDR1 is MNHNY, CDR2 SVGAGI (reference sequence). This CDR3 is CASSYEIGLNF. The CDR3 DNA reads TGTGCCAGCAGTTACGAGATAGGGTTAAACTTC.

For the CDR3, the DNA is TGCGCCAGCAGCTCAGGGACAGGGTCGAGCTCTGGAAACACCATATATTTT. Translated, it gives CASSSGTGSSSGNTIYF. This rearrangement joins TRBV5-1 to TRBJ1-3, with TRBD1 matching 9 bases. J was trimmed by 0 bases and V by 3 bases; bases with no gene match: 7. The CDR3 consists of 17 residues. Looked up from germline, CDR1 is SGHRS and CDR2 is YFSETQ.

CDR3 sequence (DNA): TGTGCCAGCAGCCCCGGGACATTGATTAAGGATACGCAGTATTTT. Translating gives CASSPGTLIKDTQYF. The chain couples TRBV5-6 to TRBJ2-3, with a tentative D call TRBD1 (6 bases). CDR1 is SGHDT, CDR2 YYEEEE, per germline. Trimming took off 4 bases at V and 6 bases at J, with 18 bases between the two ends. This CDR3 spans 15 amino acids.

The table lists this clone with a count of one. The V call is TRBV4-3, the J call TRBJ2-3, with a tentative D call TRBD1 (5 bases). Germline CDR1 is LGHNA and CDR2 is YSLEER. The CDR3 has 15 residues. The V and J ends lost 3 bases and 2 bases respectively, with 12 bases between them. The CDR3 DNA reads TGCGCCAGCAGCCACACGCCAGGGTCCACAGATACGCAGTATTTT. It specifies CASSHTPGSTDTQYF.